The 24 T cell receptor beta chains in this list originate from one sample, sequenced in a study of tumor-infiltrating lymphocytes in primary liver carcinoma. Without any cell sorting, roughly 17-31 mg of bulk tissue yielded co-extracted RNA and DNA. Priming with a constant-region primer yielded TCR beta cDNA from 400 to 500 ng total RNA. It was through three nested multiplex PCR rounds of slightly modified ARM-PCR that TCR beta libraries arose. TRBV1-TRBV30 forward and Cbeta reverse primers drove the first two roughly 10-cycle rounds. In TCRdb, the multiplex PCR reads were re-called with MiXCR into one record per CDR3 protein. Seen here are roughly 86,000 distinct CDR3 sequences, 55% to 75% observed once, and the top ten hold under 30%. Sequencing was performed on tumor-adjacent normal liver tissue. These receptors were obtained from a man aged 40-49 years with primary liver carcinoma and hepatitis B virus infection.

This clonotype showed up just once. This clone may be a read error of a much larger clone one base away. The CDR3 sequence is CAIGPGGEQHF. For the CDR3, the DNA is TGTGCCATCGGGCCCGGGGGCGAGCAGCACTTC. V gene TRBV10-3 combines with J gene TRBJ2-7; D is perhaps TRBD1 or TRBD2 (6 bases each). CDR1 is ENHRY, CDR2 SYGVKD, per germline. The CDR3 consists of 11 residues.

This clonotype was seen a handful of times. The gene calls are TRBV11-2 and TRBJ2-7, with 14 bases that match TRBD2. Trimming took 4 bases from V and 3 from J; bases not matched to a gene: 14. CDR1 is SGHAT, CDR2 FQNNGV, per germline. This CDR3 has 19 residues. The CDR3 sequence: CASSSVTGLAGAILYEQYF. DNA for the CDR3: TGTGCCAGCAGCTCCGTCACGGGACTAGCGGGAGCGATCCTCTACGAGCAGTACTTC.

A remark on this clonotype: The junction and the germline gene differ at one end; a read error may be behind it. The V and J genes are TRBV11-2 and TRBJ2-5; perhaps TRBD2 as D (5 bases). Germline assignment: CDR1 SGHAT and CDR2 FQNNGV. The CDR3 is 16 amino acids. The CDR3 DNA sequence: TGTGCCAGTATATCCCAGGACTCGGCCCACCAAGAGACCGAGTACTTC. Translating gives CASISQDSAHQETEYF.

On this clonotype itself: The germline gene is not matched at one end of the junction; a read error may be the cause. The V gene is TRBV11-1, the J gene TRBJ2-3; possibly TRBD2 for D (5 bases). The CDR3 is made up of 16 amino acids. Germline V lookup: CDR1 SGHAT, CDR2 FQDESV (reference sequence). CDR3 sequence (DNA): TGTTCCAGCAGCCTCCTTGACGAGAGGGCTGCAGATACGCAGTATTTT. Protein: CSSSLLDERAADTQYF. The whole variable domain, remainder taken from reference TRBV11-1 and TRBJ2-3, is EAEVAQSPRYKITEKSQAVAFWCDPISGHATLYWYRQILGQGPELLVQFQDESVVDDSQLPKDRFSAERLKGVDSTLKIQPAELGDSAMYLCSSSLLDERAADTQYFGPGTRLTVL.

As regards this clonotype: The missing conserved phenylalanine or tryptophan at the end of this CDR3 makes a read error likely. The chain combines TRBV6-5 with TRBJ2-7, with D tentatively TRBD2 (5 bases). V dropped 4 bases and J dropped 0 bases, with 16 bases sitting between them. The CDR3 loop spans 16 amino acids. Germline V gene data show CDR1 as MNHEY and CDR2 as SVGAGI. This CDR3 is CASSSHRTLVSYEQYS. CDR3 sequence (DNA): TGTGCCAGCAGTTCCCATCGGACTCTGGTCTCCTACGAGCAGTACTCC.

Note on this clonotype: Compared with germline, one end of the junction differs, possibly owing to a read error. The CDR3: CATLQSGRRYEKYF. DNA of the CDR3: TGTGCCACCCTCCAGAGTGGTCGGCGCTACGAGAAGTACTTC. This sequence joins TRBV12-3 or TRBV12-4 and TRBJ2-7, with D unclear. The CDR3 is 14 residues long.

A note on this clonotype: An end of the junction does not agree with germline; a read error may underlie this. This chain uses TRBV11-2 with TRBJ2-1; unclear D gene. This CDR3 region has 14 residues. Germline V gene sequence: CDR1 SGHAT, CDR2 FQNNGV. The CDR3: CARSLGVPYDEQFF. The CDR3 DNA is TGTGCCAGGAGCTTAGGAGTTCCCTACGATGAGCAGTTCTTC.

As regards this clonotype: An end of the junction does not agree with germline; a read error may underlie this. This rearrangement joins TRBV11-2 to TRBJ2-1, with D uncertain. This CDR3 is 16 amino acids long. CDR1 and CDR2 from the germline V gene are SGHAT and FQNNGV. The CDR3 DNA reads TGTGCCGGCAGCTTAATTCTAGAACGGAACTACAATGAGCAGTTCTTC. Amino acid sequence: CAGSLILERNYNEQFF.

This clonotype was recorded many times. V usage is TRBV30 and J usage is TRBJ2-2; D remains unclear. The V end was cut by 2 bases, the J end by 7 bases, with 11 bases between. There are 13 residues in the CDR3. Looked up from germline, CDR1 is GTSNPN and CDR2 is SVGIG (reference sequence). The CDR3 region is CAWSFGVGGELFF. CDR3 sequence (DNA): TGTGCCTGGAGTTTTGGGGTGGGCGGGGAGCTGTTTTTT.

Concerning this clonotype: Compared with germline, one end of the junction differs, possibly owing to a read error. The gene calls are TRBV6-6 and TRBJ1-4, with 8 bases identical to TRBD1. The CDR3 is 14 residues long. CDR1 and CDR2 (germline): MNHNY, SVGAGI (reference sequence). The CDR3 DNA is TGTGCCAGCAGTAAGGGACAGGACAATGAAATACTGCTTTTT. Protein sequence: CASSKGQDNEILLF.

In regard to this clonotype: Mismatch with germline at one junction end may stem from a read error. The CDR3 coding sequence is TGTACCAGCAGCTTAGTCTCCGGGGAAAGAGAGGCCCAGTACTTC. Its translation: CTSSLVSGEREAQYF. The chain combines TRBV7-8 with TRBJ2-5, with D possibly TRBD2 on 5 matching bases. Germline CDR1 reads SGHVS; CDR2 reads FQNEAQ. The CDR3 spans 15 residues.

With respect to this clonotype: It may be a read error: a sequence one base away is much more abundant. This chain uses TRBV5-6 with TRBJ1-2, with TRBD1 identical over 12 bases. The CDR3 is made up of 16 amino acids. The J segment lost 4 bases and the V segment lost 9 bases, leaving 13 bases of the junction unmatched. Germline V gives CDR1 SGHDT, CDR2 YYEEEE. As DNA, the CDR3 is TGTGCCAACAGTCAGCCCGGGACAGGGGGCATCTATGGCTACACCTTC. Its protein product is CANSQPGTGGIYGYTF.

The V and J genes are TRBV29-1 and TRBJ2-3; 9 bases line up with TRBD1. The CDR3 has 13 residues. CDR1 is SQVTM, CDR2 ANQGSEA, per germline. DNA of the CDR3: TGCGGCGCTAAGACAGGGGGTACAGATACGCAGTATTTT. Its translation is CGAKTGGTDTQYF.

This clonotype was seen once. Mismatch with germline at one junction end may stem from a read error. V usage is TRBV7-8 and J usage is TRBJ2-7; TRBD1 agrees at 9 bases. The CDR3 contains 14 residues. Per germline, CDR1 SGHVS and CDR2 FQNEAQ. The CDR3 is CVSSLGYRDRDHYF. For the CDR3, the DNA is TGTGTCAGCAGCTTAGGGTACAGGGACAGGGACCATTACTTC.

In its sample, this clonotype was seen a few times. A much larger clone differs from this one at a single base, so this may be a read error. The V and J genes are TRBV12-5 and TRBJ2-3, with 12 nucleotides matching TRBD2. The CDR3 runs to 15 residues. From germline, CDR1 is LGHNT and CDR2 FRNRAP. The CDR3 region has the DNA TGTGCTGGTGGTTTGGGGACTAGCGGGTCAGATACGCAGTATTTT. It translates to CAGGLGTSGSDTQYF.

This clonotype was observed a few times. The chain uses TRBV24-1 and TRBJ2-1; 7 bases agree with TRBD2. Germline CDR1 and CDR2: KGHDR and SFDVKD. J was trimmed by 5 bases and V by 5 bases; bases with no gene match: 8. CDR3 length: 15 amino acids. The CDR3 region has the DNA TGTGCCACCAGTGCCCGGGCTAGCGGAAACAATGAGCAGTTCTTC. Its protein is CATSARASGNNEQFF.

This clonotype was recorded at least ten times. The chain links TRBV4-2 to TRBJ2-1; 16 positions match TRBD2. CDR1 is LGHNA and CDR2 is YNFKEQ in the germline V gene. J lost 7 bases, V lost 5 bases, and 14 bases had no gene match. The length of the CDR3 is 19 residues. The CDR3: CASSAGPGLAGGLRNEQFF. The CDR3 DNA reads TGTGCCAGCAGCGCCGGACCGGGACTAGCGGGAGGGCTACGAAATGAGCAGTTCTTC.

The rearrangement joins TRBV11-2 to TRBJ2-5; the D gene is possibly TRBD2 (6 bases). The CDR3 is 14 amino acids. V was cut by 9 bases and J by 4 bases, with 18 bases left in between. Germline assignment: CDR1 SGHAT and CDR2 FQNNGV. The CDR3 protein is CASGAGPRRETQYF. In DNA form, the CDR3 reads TGTGCCAGTGGGGCGGGACCTCGTCGAGAGACCCAGTACTTC.

This sequence joins TRBV25-1 and TRBJ2-1; unclear D gene. Germline values: CDR1 MGHDK, CDR2 SYGVNS. V was cut by 3 bases and J by 3 bases, with 9 bases left in between. The CDR3 has 14 residues. The CDR3 DNA reads TGTGCCAGCAGTGATGAGGTAGGCTACAATGAGCAGTTCTTC. Encoded protein: CASSDEVGYNEQFF.

This clonotype was seen many times. This rearrangement joins TRBV6-5 to TRBJ1-3; D not resolved. Germline lookup yields CDR1 MNHEY and CDR2 SVGAGI. Trimming shortened V by 0 bases and J by 0 bases, and 12 bases separated the two germline ends. The CDR3 contains 17 residues. CDR3 region: CASSYSAARFSGNTIYF. The CDR3 region has the DNA TGTGCCAGCAGTTACTCGGCAGCCCGGTTCTCTGGAAACACCATATATTTT.

The chain couples TRBV11-2 to TRBJ2-1, with unresolved D. The length of the CDR3 is 14 residues. Germline V gives CDR1 SGHAT, CDR2 FQNNGV. Trimming pared 11 bases from V and 10 bases from J, leaving 24 bases between. CDR3 nucleotides: TGTGCCCGTCATTCATTATCAAGCCAGGCGGAGCAGTTCTTC. Protein sequence: CARHSLSSQAEQFF.

As regards this clonotype: An end of the junction differs from the germline gene, which may be a read error. The chain is built from TRBV30 and TRBJ2-3; TRBD2 aligns across 7 bases. The CDR3 runs 15 residues. The germline V gene has CDR1 GTSNPN and CDR2 SVGIG (reference sequence). CDR3 sequence: CDWSRGGRNTDTQYF. Here the CDR3 DNA reads TGTGACTGGAGCCGGGGCGGGAGAAACACGGATACGCAGTATTTT.

In the case of this clonotype: A read error may be the cause here, since a much bigger clone is one base away. V and J are TRBV29-1 and TRBJ1-3; no reliable D call. This CDR3 is built from 12 residues. Germline V CDR1 and CDR2: SQVTM, ANQGSEA. In DNA, the CDR3 is TGCAACGTTGGAGAATCTGGAAACACCATATATTTT. This sequence encodes CNVGESGNTIYF.

This clonotype was observed at least ten times. The J gene is TRBJ2-7, the V gene TRBV12-3 or TRBV12-4; the D call may be TRBD1 or TRBD2 (7 bases each). V lost 10 bases and J lost 2, with 15 bases in between. The CDR3 totals 13 residues. CDR3 sequence: CATSGGAAYEQYF. The DNA of the CDR3 is TGTGCCACCTCAGGGGGGGCAGCCTACGAGCAGTACTTC.